The clone carrying this T cell receptor (beta chain) was observed a single time. The antigen is not known. Every participating donor gave one draw, a heparinised blood sample averaging about 116 mL. CD45RO/CCR7/CD25/CD127/CD95/CD27 sorting isolated CD4+ naive, central memory, regulatory and stem cell-like memory cells. The sample originates from a study of beta chain features in type 1 diabetes. Whole-study results and caveats: Across patients, naive, central memory and Treg TCRB repertoires exhibited apparently greater similarity than was observed across healthy donors.

The entirety of the isolated RNA underwent reverse transcription, so expressed TCRB transcripts were sequenced. Measured with immunoSEQ multiplex PCR; TCRdb has only the in-frame clones, and not every one. The sample records 200,000 to 300,000 clones, 27% being singletons. Input material: central memory CD4+ T cells from blood. The receptor's source is a man between 25 and 39 years old in good health.

In nucleotides, the CDR3 is TGTGCCAGCAGTTACGCCCCGACTAGCGGCGTTAGGGGGGAGCAGTTCTTC. It codes for CASSYAPTSGVRGEQFF. The chain joins TRBV27 to TRBJ2-1; TRBD2 aligns across 9 bases. This CDR3 is built from 17 residues. CDR1 is MNHEY, CDR2 SMNVEV, per germline (reference sequence). The V segment lost 4 bases and the J segment 10 bases; nucleotides outside the gene matches: 17.